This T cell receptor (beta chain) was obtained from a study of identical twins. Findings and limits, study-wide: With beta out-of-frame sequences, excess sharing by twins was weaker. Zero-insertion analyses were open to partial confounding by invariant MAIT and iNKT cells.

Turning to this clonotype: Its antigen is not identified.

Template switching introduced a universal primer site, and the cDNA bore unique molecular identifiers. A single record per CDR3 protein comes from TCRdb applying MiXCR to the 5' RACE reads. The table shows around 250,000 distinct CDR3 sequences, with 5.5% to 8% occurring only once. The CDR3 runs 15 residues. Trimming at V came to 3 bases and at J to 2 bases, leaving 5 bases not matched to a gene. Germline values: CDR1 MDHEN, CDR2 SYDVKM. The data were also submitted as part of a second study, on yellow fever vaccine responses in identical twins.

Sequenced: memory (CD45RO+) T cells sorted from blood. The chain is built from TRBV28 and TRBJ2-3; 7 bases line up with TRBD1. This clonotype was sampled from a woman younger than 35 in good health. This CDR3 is CASSFGTAYTDTQYF. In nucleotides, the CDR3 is TGTGCCAGCAGTTTCGGGACAGCTTACACAGATACGCAGTATTTT.